These 28 T cell receptor beta chains were all obtained from the same sample, sequenced in a study of OX40 agonist ivuxolimab in advanced cancers. This table comes from immunoSEQ multiplex PCR, and its TCRdb copy is limited to in-frame clones, with some not included. The sample shows more than 55,000 clones, roughly 89% of them seen only once. The sequencing used CD4+ or CD8+ T cells sorted from blood, collected in a trial of the OX40 agonist ivuxolimab. These receptors all come from an adult with an advanced solid tumor such as melanoma, head and neck, liver or kidney cancer.

This clone came up a few times. V is TRBV5-1 and J is TRBJ1-1, with D unclear. CDR3 length: 13 amino acids. The ends were cut back, 5 bases at V and 3 bases at J, with 11 bases in the middle. Germline CDR1 SGHRS, CDR2 YFSETQ. CDR3 amino acids: CASRPGEYTEAFF. The CDR3 DNA sequence: TGCGCCAGCAGGCCTGGAGAGTACACTGAAGCTTTCTTT. Full variable domain (missing parts from reference TRBV5-1 and TRBJ1-1): KAGVTQTPRYLIKTRGQQVTLSCSPISGHRSVSWYQQTPGQGLQFLFEYFSETQRNKGNFPGRFSGRQFSNSRSEMNVSTLELGDSALYLCASRPGEYTEAFFGQGTRLTVV.

This chain connects TRBV7-2 to TRBJ2-5; D possibly corresponds to TRBD2 (6 bases). This CDR3 contains 14 residues. Germline-derived CDR1 and CDR2 are SGHTA and FQGNSA. V was trimmed by 0 bases and J by 4 bases, leaving 9 bases between them. This CDR3 reads CASSLAGGGETQYF. The DNA of the CDR3 is TGTGCCAGCAGCTTAGCGGGGGGAGGAGAGACCCAGTACTTC.

The V call is TRBV10-1, the J call TRBJ2-2; D is unclear. In germline, CDR1 is WNHNN, CDR2 SYGVQD (reference sequence). Trimming shortened V by 0 bases and J by 2 bases, and 7 bases separated the two germline ends. The CDR3 has 15 residues. CDR3 amino acids: CASSESPVNTGELFF. CDR3 bases: TGCGCCAGCAGTGAGTCTCCAGTAAACACCGGGGAGCTGTTTTTT.

V and J are TRBV27 and TRBJ1-2, with TRBD1 identical over 10 bases. CDR3 length: 14 amino acids. Germline assignment: CDR1 MNHEY and CDR2 SMNVEV (reference sequence). V shed 2 bases and J 4 bases; nucleotides not matched to a gene: 1. CDR3 nucleotide sequence: TGTGCCAGCAGTTTAGGGACAGGGGCCTATGGCTACACCTTC. Its translation: CASSLGTGAYGYTF.

The genes are TRBV19 and TRBJ1-5; no reliable D call. The V gene's germline CDR1 is LNHDA and CDR2 SQIVND (reference sequence). V lost 0 bases to trimming and J lost 9 bases, with 9 bases between them. The CDR3 is made up of 13 amino acids. CDR3 bases: TGTGCCAGTAGTATAGATCGGGCTTTGCCCCAGCATTTT. This sequence encodes CASSIDRALPQHF.

In regard to this clone: A junction end diverges from the germline sequence, so it may reflect a read error. The chain employs TRBV7-9 and TRBJ1-4; D ambiguous. Germline V CDR1 and CDR2: SEHNR, FQNEAQ (reference sequence). The CDR3 has 14 amino acids. CDR3: CASSLERANEKLFF. The CDR3 DNA follows: TGTGCCAGCAGCTTAGAAAGGGCTAACGAAAAACTGTTTTTT.

This clone came up a few times. This chain links TRBV2 with TRBJ1-5, with D perhaps matching TRBD1 (5 bases). Germline V lookup: CDR1 SNHLY, CDR2 FYNNEI. V was pared by 7 bases and J by 7 bases, with 20 bases between. The CDR3 is 15 residues long. CDR3 DNA sequence: TGTGCCAGCACCCAAGGGAGGGGATTCCTCCAGCCCCAGCATTTT. Amino acid sequence: CASTQGRGFLQPQHF.

The chain has TRBV9 and TRBJ2-5; tentatively, D is TRBD2 (6 bases). Germline V gene data show CDR1 as SGDLS and CDR2 as YYNGEE. The CDR3 has 15 residues. The V end lost 3 bases, the J end lost 5 bases, and 17 bases lay between the germline ends. The CDR3 DNA is TGTGCCAGCAGCGGCTCTAGCGCCAGGCGGGAGACCCAGTACTTC. It encodes CASSGSSARRETQYF.

The chain joins TRBV18 to TRBJ1-2; D is unclear. Germline V gives CDR1 KGHSH, CDR2 LQKENI. V lost 5 bases, J lost 6 bases, and 10 bases lay in between. This CDR3 comprises 12 residues. The CDR3 here is CASSETRDGYTF. The DNA of the CDR3 is TGTGCCAGCTCAGAGACAAGGGATGGCTACACCTTC.

The V call is TRBV5-1, the J call TRBJ2-7, with D hard to call. This CDR3 comprises 12 residues. The germline CDR1 and CDR2 sequences are SGHRS and YFSETQ. The V end lost 0 bases, the J end lost 3 bases, and 4 bases lay between the germline ends. The CDR3 DNA is TGCGCCAGCAGCTTGGTGGGCTACGAGCAGTACTTC. The encoded protein is CASSLVGYEQYF.

The gene calls are TRBV6-6 and TRBJ1-1; no clear D gene. Trimming took off 5 bases at V and 1 base at J, with 8 bases between the two ends. Germline V gene data show CDR1 as MNHNY and CDR2 as SVGAGI (reference sequence). CDR3 length: 13 residues. Here the CDR3 reads CASSRGRNTEAFF. The CDR3, as DNA: TGTGCCAGCAGTCGAGGCAGGAACACTGAAGCTTTCTTT.

This rearrangement joins TRBV6-5 to TRBJ2-1, with TRBD2 identical over 14 bases. CDR1 and CDR2 (germline): MNHEY, SVGAGI. The ends lost 4 bases at V and 7 bases at J; junction bases unmatched: 6. The CDR3 consists of 16 residues. The CDR3 bases are TGTGCCAGCAGTTCCGGGACTAGCGGGAGCTTTAATGAGCAGTTCTTC. This translates into CASSSGTSGSFNEQFF.

The rearrangement joins TRBV19 to TRBJ2-3; 9 nucleotides agree with TRBD1. Germline V gene sequence: CDR1 LNHDA, CDR2 SQIVND (reference sequence). Trimming took 5 bases from V and 4 from J; bases not matched to a gene: 4. CDR3 length: 14 residues. CDR3 sequence reads: CASSVRQGADTQYF. For the CDR3, the DNA is TGTGCCAGTAGTGTTCGACAGGGGGCAGATACGCAGTATTTT.

The V and J genes are TRBV21-1 and TRBJ2-7; the D call in the table, TRBD1, was not verified against the DNA. TRBV21-1 is described as a pseudogene. There are 15 residues in the CDR3. The DNA for the CDR3 is TGTGCCAGCAGCAAACGTCGGACAGTAACCTACGAGCAGTACTTC. As protein: CASSKRRTVTYEQYF.

This chain connects TRBV6-1 to TRBJ1-1; D possibly corresponds to TRBD1 (5 bases). Germline V lookup: CDR1 MNHNS, CDR2 SASEGT. Trimming took off 6 bases at V and 5 bases at J, with 10 bases between the two ends. The CDR3 length is 12 residues. As DNA, the CDR3 is TGTGCCAGCAGCAGGGCAGAAACTGAAGCTTTCTTT. Translated, it gives CASSRAETEAFF.

This chain's CDR3 is CASSPAQGATYYGYTF. Here the CDR3 DNA reads TGTGCCAGCTCACCGGCACAGGGGGCGACTTACTATGGCTACACCTTC. The gene calls are TRBV18 and TRBJ1-2, with TRBD1 matching over 9 bases. The CDR3 runs 16 residues. With V trimmed by 3 bases and J by 3 bases, 8 bases remained unmatched. Germline CDR1 KGHSH, CDR2 LQKENI.

A word on this clone: The junction and the germline gene differ at one end; a read error may be behind it. This chain connects TRBV2 to TRBJ1-2; TRBD1 matches 7 bases. The CDR3 runs 13 residues. The germline V gene encodes CDR1 SNHLY and CDR2 FYNNEI. The CDR3 is CASREGTDYGYTF. The CDR3 nucleotides read TGTGCCAGCAGGGAAGGGACAGACTATGGCTACACCTTC.

The V call is TRBV27, the J call TRBJ1-5; D is perhaps TRBD1 (5 bases). The CDR3 consists of 18 residues. CDR1 is MNHEY, CDR2 SMNVEV, per germline (reference sequence). Between the trimmed V and J ends, which lost 2 bases and 0 bases, there was a span of 17 bases. The CDR3, as DNA: TGTGCCAGCAGTTTAGCGGGACCGATCCTTTATAGCAATCAGCCCCAGCATTTT. Amino acid sequence: CASSLAGPILYSNQPQHF.

The J gene is TRBJ1-5, the V gene TRBV19, with a weak D call TRBD1 (5 bases). The CDR3 runs 14 residues. Trimming stripped 4 bases from V and 6 bases from J, with 13 bases between. Germline V lookup: CDR1 LNHDA, CDR2 SQIVND (reference sequence). CDR3 region: CASSRGEVGQPQHF. In DNA, the CDR3 is TGTGCCAGTAGTAGAGGGGAGGTGGGTCAGCCCCAGCATTTT.

V and J are TRBV27 and TRBJ2-1; TRBD1 matches 7 bases. This CDR3 is built from 12 residues. V shed 5 bases and J 10 bases; nucleotides not matched to a gene: 5. The germline V gene has CDR1 MNHEY and CDR2 SMNVEV (reference sequence). Written as DNA, the CDR3 is TGTGCCAGCAGTCGATCCAGGGGGGAGCAGTTCTTC. Translated: CASSRSRGEQFF.

This clone appeared a single time. The CDR3 DNA follows: TGTGCCAGCAGTTTATCGCCGGGACAGAGAGGCTACACCTTC. It specifies CASSLSPGQRGYTF. The chain combines TRBV28 with TRBJ1-2; 7 nucleotides line up with TRBD1. The ends lost 1 base at V and 8 bases at J; junction bases unmatched: 7. The CDR3 has 14 amino acids. Germline CDR1 is MDHEN and CDR2 is SYDVKM.

The rearrangement uses TRBV7-2 and TRBJ1-1; 8 bases map to TRBD1. The CDR3 is 14 amino acids. The trim removed 5 bases at V and 3 bases at J, leaving 5 bases unmatched. Germline V gene sequence: CDR1 SGHTA, CDR2 FQGNSA. The CDR3 loop is CASSPQGDHTEAFF. The CDR3, as DNA: TGTGCCAGCAGCCCACAGGGGGATCACACTGAAGCTTTCTTT.

The chain couples TRBV15 to TRBJ2-1; D is undetermined. Trimming removed 8 bases from V and 5 bases from J, with 16 bases in between. The CDR3 loop spans 14 amino acids. Germline-derived CDR1 and CDR2 are LNHNV and YYDKDF (reference sequence). The CDR3 loop reads CATVSWAKNNEQFF. The CDR3 DNA is TGTGCCACCGTCAGCTGGGCCAAAAACAATGAGCAGTTCTTC.

This rearrangement joins TRBV6-6 to TRBJ2-1, with a possible D match to TRBD1 (6 bases). The CDR3 has 13 residues. The V end was cut by 6 bases, the J end by 3 bases, with 9 bases between. The germline CDR1 and CDR2 sequences are MNHNY and SVGAGI (reference sequence). The CDR3 DNA sequence: TGTGCCAGCAGGAGGGACAACTACAATGAGCAGTTCTTC. Amino acids: CASRRDNYNEQFF.

The chain joins TRBV6-5 to TRBJ1-5; D not certain. Germline assignment: CDR1 MNHEY and CDR2 SVGAGI. The CDR3 has 15 amino acids. V gave up 4 bases and J gave up 0 bases, with 10 bases separating them. CDR3 DNA sequence: TGTGCCAGCAGTTCGGATCTATATAGCAATCAGCCCCAGCATTTT. Translated, it gives CASSSDLYSNQPQHF.

V usage is TRBV6-6 and J usage is TRBJ2-3; tentatively, D is TRBD1 (5 bases). Germline-derived CDR1 and CDR2 are MNHNY and SVGAGI (reference sequence). This CDR3 comprises 15 residues. V lost 4 bases, J lost 5 bases, and 16 bases lay in between. Here the CDR3 DNA reads TGTGCCAGCAGTTCCCCGGACAAGTTAGAAGATACGCAGTATTTT. Its protein product is CASSSPDKLEDTQYF.

This chain joins TRBV5-6 and TRBJ1-6; D remains ambiguous. The CDR3 has 14 residues. CDR1 is SGHDT, CDR2 YYEEEE, per germline. V lost 3 bases to trimming and J lost 10 bases, with 14 bases between them. The CDR3 sequence: CASSSGPLRSPLHF. CDR3 nucleotide sequence: TGTGCCAGCAGCTCTGGACCCCTACGATCACCCCTCCACTTT.

V is TRBV5-1 and J is TRBJ2-3; no definite D call. Trimming shortened V by 3 bases and J by 2 bases, and 16 bases separated the two germline ends. Per germline, CDR1 SGHRS and CDR2 YFSETQ. This CDR3 is 16 amino acids long. Here the CDR3 DNA reads TGCGCCAGCAGCTCCAACCCGGAACTATACACAGATACGCAGTATTTT. Encoded protein: CASSSNPELYTDTQYF.